The rows below give T cell receptor beta chains drawn from one sample of a study of cytomegalovirus exposure and HLA in healthy donors. Method: immunoSEQ multiplex PCR; TCRdb's copy keeps in-frame clones and lacks some. Its listing shows 75,000 to 85,000 clones. Sequenced sample: PBMCs. These receptors originate from a man younger than 35 in good health and CMV-seropositive. Each CDR3 is given with its conserved first and last residue. The D gene is left open where the match is weak.

D gene,J gene,V gene,CDR3 protein,CDR3 DNA
TRBD1,TRBJ2-7,TRBV11-2,CASNSGQAYEQYF,TGTGCCAGCAACTCGGGACAGGCCTACGAGCAGTACTTC
NA,TRBJ1-4,TRBV28,CASHDPSGQNNEKLFF,TGTGCCAGCCACGACCCATCAGGGCAGAATAATGAAAAACTGTTTTTT
NA,TRBJ1-1,TRBV5-1,CASSSDGVNTEAFF,TGCGCCAGCAGCTCGGACGGGGTGAACACTGAAGCTTTCTTT
TRBD2,TRBJ2-7,TRBV11-3,CASSLGGRTYEQYF,TGTGCCAGCAGCTTGGGCGGGAGGACCTACGAGCAGTACTTC
TRBD1,TRBJ1-5,TRBV18,CASSPTMTGDNQPQHF,TGTGCCAGCTCTCCTACTATGACAGGGGACAATCAGCCCCAGCATTTT
NA,TRBJ1-1,TRBV20-1,CSARRDTEAFF,TGCAGTGCTAGGCGAGACACTGAAGCTTTCTTT
TRBD1,TRBJ1-1,TRBV19,CASTTGQGLNTEAFF,TGTGCCAGTACGACGGGACAGGGGTTGAACACTGAAGCTTTCTTT
NA,TRBJ1-1,TRBV28,CASSLRARDTEAFF,TGTGCCAGCAGTTTAAGGGCGAGGGACACTGAAGCTTTCTTT
NA,TRBJ2-1,TRBV28,CASSLRLVAESNEQFF,TGTGCCAGCAGCCTCCGTTTGGTAGCGGAGAGCAATGAGCAGTTCTTC
NA,TRBJ1-3,TRBV4-1,CASSQGPPMALAGNTIYF,TGCGCCAGCAGCCAAGGGCCCCCCATGGCGCTAGCTGGAAACACCATATATTTT
TRBD1,TRBJ1-5,TRBV28,CASRGTGRGNQPQHF,TGTGCCAGCAGGGGGACAGGTCGGGGCAATCAGCCCCAGCATTTT
NA,TRBJ1-2,TRBV4-1,CASSQDTRYWTDNYGYTF,TGCGCCAGCAGCCAAGATACCAGATACTGGACAGATAACTATGGCTACACCTTC
TRBD1,TRBJ2-7,TRBV6-6,CASSTDRGDYEQYF,TGTGCCAGCAGTACTGACAGGGGCGACTACGAGCAGTACTTC
NA,TRBJ1-1,TRBV29-1,CSVLGDMNTEAFF,TGCAGCGTTTTGGGTGACATGAACACTGAAGCTTTCTTT
TRBD1,TRBJ2-7,TRBV28,CASSLNRGIYEQYF,TGTGCCAGCAGTTTAAACAGGGGGATCTACGAGCAGTACTTC
TRBD1,TRBJ1-1,TRBV20-1,CSARGLEEAFF,TGCAGTGCCAGGGGGCTGGAAGAAGCTTTCTTT
TRBD2,TRBJ2-3,TRBV9,CASSVAFQGAGGADTQYF,TGTGCCAGCAGCGTAGCCTTCCAGGGAGCGGGGGGCGCAGATACGCAGTATTTT
NA,TRBJ2-7,TRBV7-9,CASSLAGQSAYEQYF,TGTGCCAGCAGCTTGGCGGGACAGAGCGCCTACGAGCAGTACTTC
TRBD2,TRBJ2-1,TRBV19,CASSTERGSSYNEQFF,TGTGCCAGTAGCACTGAGCGCGGGAGCTCCTACAATGAGCAGTTCTTC
NA,TRBJ1-1,TRBV5-6,CASSLAGMGTEAFF,TGTGCCAGCAGCTTGGCAGGGATGGGGACTGAAGCTTTCTTT
NA,TRBJ2-7,TRBV2,CASSEGGASSYEQYF,TGTGCCAGCAGTGAAGGAGGTGCGAGCTCCTACGAGCAGTACTTC
TRBD2,TRBJ2-7,TRBV27,CASSSGTSGPYEQYF,TGTGCCAGCAGTTCCGGGACTAGCGGCCCCTACGAGCAGTACTTC
NA,TRBJ2-7,TRBV6-5,CASRGGHRSSYEQYF,TGTGCCAGCAGGGGAGGACACAGGAGCTCCTACGAGCAGTACTTC
TRBD1,TRBJ1-4,TRBV6-5,CASSPSGGAEKLFF,TGTGCCAGCAGTCCCTCAGGGGGCGCGGAAAAACTGTTTTTT
NA,TRBJ1-2,TRBV28,CASVPPTGSYGYTF,TGTGCCAGCGTGCCCCCCACCGGGTCTTATGGCTACACCTTC
NA,TRBJ2-3,TRBV9,CASSLQRSDTQYF,TGTGCCAGCAGCCTCCAGAGGTCAGATACGCAGTATTTT
TRBD1,TRBJ1-3,TRBV28,CASSFRDSRGNTIYF,TGTGCCAGCAGTTTCAGGGACAGTAGGGGAAACACCATATATTTT
NA,TRBJ2-5,TRBV6-1,CASTMPRGRGETQYF,TGTGCCAGCACTATGCCGAGGGGACGGGGGGAGACCCAGTACTTC
TRBD1,TRBJ1-5,TRBV11-2,CASSEEGAGNQPQHF,TGTGCCAGCAGCGAAGAGGGGGCCGGCAATCAGCCCCAGCATTTT
NA,TRBJ2-1,TRBV27,CASSLEVPWNEQFF,TGTGCCAGCAGTTTAGAGGTCCCTTGGAATGAGCAGTTCTTC
NA,TRBJ1-1,TRBV6-4,CASSIGANTEAFF,TGTGCCAGCAGTATAGGAGCTAACACTGAAGCTTTCTTT
NA,TRBJ2-7,TRBV6-1,CASSEEGFWDGSPYEQYF,TGTGCCAGCAGTGAAGAGGGCTTCTGGGACGGGAGTCCCTACGAGCAGTACTTC
TRBD1,TRBJ2-1,TRBV5-1,CASSMDRRHNEQFF,TGCGCCAGCAGCATGGACAGGAGACACAATGAGCAGTTCTTC
TRBD1,TRBJ1-2,TRBV5-1,CASSPIRTGCGYTF,TGCGCCAGCAGCCCGATAAGGACAGGCTGTGGCTACACCTTC
TRBD1,TRBJ1-2,TRBV7-9,CASSSLGQVNYGYTF,TGTGCCAGCAGCTCGCTGGGACAGGTGAACTATGGCTACACCTTC
NA,TRBJ1-6,TRBV7-3,CASSLGAGSPLHF,TGTGCCAGCAGCTTAGGCGCAGGATCACCCCTCCACTTT
TRBD2,TRBJ2-3,TRBV27,CASSPRLAGLTDTQYF,TGTGCCAGCAGTCCACGACTAGCGGGACTCACAGATACGCAGTATTTT
TRBD2,TRBJ2-7,TRBV10-1,CASSAGTNYEQYF,TGCGCCAGCAGCGCCGGGACTAACTACGAGCAGTACTTC
NA,TRBJ2-7,TRBV27,CASSLTRRRYEQYF,TGTGCCAGCAGTTTGACTAGAAGGCGCTACGAGCAGTACTTC
NA,TRBJ2-5,TRBV2,CASSDEETQYF,TGTGCCAGCAGTGATGAGGAGACCCAGTACTTC
TRBD1,TRBJ2-7,TRBV5-1,CASSSTGQGFEQYF,TGCGCCAGCAGCTCAACGGGACAGGGGTTCGAGCAGTACTTC
NA,TRBJ1-1,TRBV9,CASSVDGIKAFF,TGTGCCAGCAGCGTAGACGGGATTAAAGCTTTCTTT
NA,TRBJ2-2,TRBV5-4,CASSIAYTGELFF,TGTGCCAGCAGCATAGCGTACACCGGGGAGCTGTTTTTT
NA,TRBJ1-4,TRBV7-9,CASGVQGKRIF,TGTGCCAGCGGGGTGCAGGGTAAGAGGATTTTT
TRBD2,TRBJ2-3,TRBV9,CASSVDYGLAGGATDTQYF,TGTGCCAGCAGCGTAGATTACGGACTAGCGGGGGGGGCTACAGATACGCAGTATTTT
TRBD2,TRBJ2-5,TRBV6-1,CASSGGALETQYF,TGTGCCAGCAGCGGGGGGGCCCTGGAGACCCAGTACTTC
NA,TRBJ2-7,TRBV25-1,CASSAREYYEQYF,TGTGCCAGCAGTGCCCGGGAGTACTACGAGCAGTACTTC